A selection of T cell receptor beta chains follows, all from one sample in a study of T-cell memory formation after mild COVID-19. Using its own MiXCR run on the 5' RACE reads, TCRdb lists one record per CDR3 protein. Here the sample spans about 44,000 distinct CDR3 sequences, about 6.8% being singletons. Sequenced input: PBMCs or a T cell subset sorted from them (not recorded which). These receptors were collected from an adult who had mild COVID-19 (a few samples of this study predate the infection). Cell type and time point are not known. Both conserved end residues are part of each CDR3. Each record gives: clone size, J gene, D gene, CDR3 length, V gene, CDR3 DNA, CDR3 protein. D genes are given only for firm matches. Rows give clone size only sometimes, using once, few, many, or a class for an expanded clone.

clone_size: many
j_call: TRBJ1-4
d_call: NA
cdr3_length: 15
v_call: TRBV7-2
cdr3_nt: TGTGCCAGCAGCGCTCTACAGGTCCTTAATGAAAAACTGTTTTTT
cdr3_aa: CASSALQVLNEKLFF

clone_size: few
j_call: TRBJ1-1
d_call: NA
cdr3_length: 13
v_call: TRBV6-5
cdr3_nt: TGTGCCAGCAGTTACAAAGGGTATACTGAAGCTTTCTTT
cdr3_aa: CASSYKGYTEAFF

clone_size: many
j_call: TRBJ2-5
d_call: NA
cdr3_length: 10
v_call: TRBV29-1
cdr3_nt: TGCAGCGGAAAGGGGGAGACCCAGTACTTC
cdr3_aa: CSGKGETQYF

clone_size: many
j_call: TRBJ2-3
d_call: NA
cdr3_length: 13
v_call: TRBV15
cdr3_nt: TGTGCCACCAGGCCGTCAAATCCAGATACGCAGTATTTT
cdr3_aa: CATRPSNPDTQYF

clone_size: NA
j_call: TRBJ1-1
d_call: NA
cdr3_length: 15
v_call: TRBV5-1
cdr3_nt: TGCGCCAGCAGCTTGGGGGACAAATTGAACACTGAAGCTTTCTTT
cdr3_aa: CASSLGDKLNTEAFF

clone_size: many
j_call: TRBJ2-7
d_call: TRBD2
cdr3_length: 16
v_call: TRBV7-3
cdr3_nt: TGTGCCAGCAGCTTGGGACTAGCGGGAGTGGCCGACGAGCAGTACTTC
cdr3_aa: CASSLGLAGVADEQYF

clone_size: NA
j_call: TRBJ2-7
d_call: NA
cdr3_length: 15
v_call: TRBV4-1
cdr3_nt: TGCGCCAGCAGCCAAGTCCAGGACAGCTCCTACGAGCAGTACTTC
cdr3_aa: CASSQVQDSSYEQYF

clone_size: many
j_call: TRBJ2-3
d_call: NA
cdr3_length: 15
v_call: TRBV12-3/TRBV12-4
cdr3_nt: TGTGCCAGCAGTTTATGGTCCGGGGGCACAGATACGCAGTATTTT
cdr3_aa: CASSLWSGGTDTQYF

clone_size: few
j_call: TRBJ1-2
d_call: NA
cdr3_length: 15
v_call: TRBV5-1
cdr3_nt: TGCGCCAGCAGCGCCTTGGGATGGGGGTCCGGCGGCTACACCTTC
cdr3_aa: CASSALGWGSGGYTF

clone_size: few
j_call: TRBJ2-3
d_call: TRBD2
cdr3_length: 14
v_call: TRBV6-1
cdr3_nt: TGTGCCAGCAGCGGGGGGGGGGCGGCAGATACGCAGTATTTT
cdr3_aa: CASSGGGAADTQYF

clone_size: many
j_call: TRBJ1-5
d_call: TRBD1
cdr3_length: 13
v_call: TRBV19
cdr3_nt: TGTGCCAGTAGTACGGACAGGGCTCAGCCCCAGCATTTT
cdr3_aa: CASSTDRAQPQHF

clone_size: many
j_call: TRBJ2-2
d_call: TRBD2
cdr3_length: 16
v_call: TRBV5-1
cdr3_nt: TGCGCCAGCAGATCTAGCGGGAGGGATATCACCGGGGAGCTGTTTTTT
cdr3_aa: CASRSSGRDITGELFF

clone_size: many
j_call: TRBJ2-2
d_call: TRBD1
cdr3_length: 15
v_call: TRBV5-1
cdr3_nt: TGCGCCAGCAGCCGAGGGGGCCCGAACACCGGGGAGCTGTTTTTT
cdr3_aa: CASSRGGPNTGELFF

clone_size: many
j_call: TRBJ2-1
d_call: TRBD1
cdr3_length: 16
v_call: TRBV11-3
cdr3_nt: TGTGCCAGCAGCTCCCGACAGGGAAATTCCTACAATGAGCAGTTCTTC
cdr3_aa: CASSSRQGNSYNEQFF

clone_size: many
j_call: TRBJ1-5
d_call: TRBD1
cdr3_length: 14
v_call: TRBV5-1
cdr3_nt: TGCGCCAGCAGCCCAGGACAGGGTAATCAGCCCCAGCATTTT
cdr3_aa: CASSPGQGNQPQHF

clone_size: many
j_call: TRBJ2-2
d_call: NA
cdr3_length: 12
v_call: TRBV6-5
cdr3_nt: TGTGCCAGCAGTTATATTGCCGGGGAGCTGTTTTTT
cdr3_aa: CASSYIAGELFF

clone_size: few
j_call: TRBJ2-5
d_call: TRBD1
cdr3_length: 16
v_call: TRBV19
cdr3_nt: TGTGCCAGTGCGGCGAGAGGGCAGGGGGCCCAGGAGACCCAGTACTTC
cdr3_aa: CASAARGQGAQETQYF

clone_size: many
j_call: TRBJ2-5
d_call: TRBD1
cdr3_length: 13
v_call: TRBV5-4
cdr3_nt: TGTGCCAGCAGCCGCGACAGGGGGGAGACCCAGTACTTC
cdr3_aa: CASSRDRGETQYF

clone_size: few
j_call: TRBJ1-3
d_call: NA
cdr3_length: 15
v_call: TRBV4-2
cdr3_nt: TGTGCCAGCAGCCAAGATTTACAGGAGGGAAACACCATATATTTT
cdr3_aa: CASSQDLQEGNTIYF

clone_size: NA
j_call: TRBJ2-1
d_call: NA
cdr3_length: 16
v_call: TRBV11-2
cdr3_nt: TGTGCCAGCAGCTTAGAGGGGGGAATCCTACTCAATGAGCAGTTCTTC
cdr3_aa: CASSLEGGILLNEQFF

clone_size: NA
j_call: TRBJ1-1
d_call: NA
cdr3_length: 13
v_call: TRBV29-1
cdr3_nt: TGCAGCGTTGGACAGCGGATGAACACTGAAGCTTTCTTT
cdr3_aa: CSVGQRMNTEAFF

clone_size: many
j_call: TRBJ1-4
d_call: NA
cdr3_length: 15
v_call: TRBV9
cdr3_nt: TGTGCCAGCAGCGGACGTCGAGGAGGGGCCGAAAAACTGTTTTTT
cdr3_aa: CASSGRRGGAEKLFF